Shown below are 19 T cell receptor beta chains from a single sample sequenced in a study of cytomegalovirus exposure and HLA in healthy donors. The PCR made use of 60 Vbeta and 13 Jbeta primers. Sequencing used immunoSEQ multiplex PCR; TCRdb keeps in-frame clones, though not all of them. The table lists about 85,000 clones, 60% to 85% of them singletons. Sequenced material: PBMCs. All receptors derive from a boy aged 10-17 years in good health and CMV-seronegative.

CDR3 in DNA: TGTGCCAGCAGGTACAGGGGGCCCACTGAAGCTTTCTTT. Its translation: CASRYRGPTEAFF. This chain joins TRBV6-5 and TRBJ1-1; 9 positions agree with TRBD1. CDR3 size: 13 residues. The trim removed 6 bases at V and 4 bases at J, leaving 3 bases unmatched. CDR1 and CDR2 from the germline V gene are MNHEY and SVGAGI.

This clone occurred once. The J gene is TRBJ2-5, the V gene TRBV10-3, with D possibly being TRBD1 (6 bases). With 2 bases removed from V and 2 bases from J, the gap between germline ends came to 12 bases. Germline assignment: CDR1 ENHRY and CDR2 SYGVKD. The CDR3 runs to 15 residues. The CDR3 region is CAISEAPDSQETQYF. The CDR3 DNA is TGTGCCATCAGTGAGGCTCCGGACAGTCAAGAGACCCAGTACTTC.

This chain uses TRBV7-3 with TRBJ2-1, with TRBD2 as a possible D gene (6 bases). The CDR3 covers 13 residues. With 3 bases removed from V and 12 bases from J, the gap between germline ends came to 15 bases. From germline, CDR1 is SGHTA and CDR2 FQGTGA. Here the CDR3 DNA reads TGTGCCAGCAGCTTTCTTCCTCAGGGAGGGCAGTTCTTC. It specifies CASSFLPQGGQFF.

This clone has a handful of counts. The chain combines TRBV29-1 with TRBJ2-5; a weak D match, TRBD1 (6 bases). V was shortened by 6 bases and J by 5 bases, with 16 bases between the two germline ends. CDR1 and CDR2 (germline): SQVTM, ANQGSEA. The CDR3 sequence is 13 residues long. In DNA form, the CDR3 reads TGCAGCGTAGTTACCTGGACAGTGGAGACCCAGTACTTC. Its protein is CSVVTWTVETQYF.

This clone was seen more than once but under ten times. The V gene is TRBV2, the J gene TRBJ1-5; 9 bases match TRBD1. This CDR3 contains 14 residues. The trim removed 4 bases at V and 2 bases at J, leaving 0 bases unmatched. CDR1 and CDR2 from the germline V gene are SNHLY and FYNNEI. Here the CDR3 reads CASSGTGGNQPQHF. The DNA of the CDR3 is TGTGCCAGCAGTGGGACAGGGGGCAATCAGCCCCAGCATTTT.

The chain employs TRBV9 and TRBJ1-2; tentative D call: TRBD1 (6 bases). CDR1 SGDLS and CDR2 YYNGEE come from the germline V gene. The CDR3 totals 14 residues. The ends were cut back, 0 bases at V and 2 bases at J, with 8 bases in the middle. CDR3 in DNA: TGTGCCAGCAGCGTAGGCACAGGGAACTATGGCTACACCTTC. Amino acids: CASSVGTGNYGYTF. Full variable domain (rest looked up from reference TRBV9 and TRBJ1-2): DSGVTQTPKHLITATGQRVTLRCSPRSGDLSVYWYQQSLDQGLQFLIQYYNGEERAKGNILERFSAQQFPDLHSELNLSSLELGDSALYFCASSVGTGNYGYTFGSGTRLTVV.

The V and J genes are TRBV7-9 and TRBJ1-6; D remains ambiguous. The CDR3 is 13 amino acids. Germline V gene sequence: CDR1 SEHNR, CDR2 FQNEAQ (reference sequence). The V end lost 0 bases, the J end lost 10 bases, and 7 bases lay between the germline ends. The CDR3 nucleotides are TGTGCCAGCAGCTTAGCCGCGTCCTCACCCCTCCACTTT. It translates to CASSLAASSPLHF.

The chain uses TRBV15 and TRBJ1-2, with 8 bases that match TRBD1. Germline CDR1 LNHNV, CDR2 YYDKDF (reference sequence). The CDR3 runs to 14 residues. The V segment lost 3 bases and the J segment 2 bases; nucleotides outside the gene matches: 2. CDR3 sequence: CATSRRQGNYGYTF. The CDR3 DNA reads as TGTGCCACCAGCAGGCGACAGGGGAACTATGGCTACACCTTC.

This clone is a singleton in its sample. The J gene is TRBJ2-7, the V gene TRBV28; 12 bases are a match to TRBD1. CDR3 size: 16 residues. Germline CDR1 MDHEN, CDR2 SYDVKM. Trimming took 8 bases from V and 6 from J; bases not matched to a gene: 14. The CDR3 nucleotides read TGTGCCAGCCGAAAGGGACAGGGGGCGAGGTTGCCCGAGCAGTACTTC. It is translated as CASRKGQGARLPEQYF.

In its sample, this clone was seen once. A read error may account for a junction end that differs from germline. The chain recombines TRBV7-7 with TRBJ2-5; 7 bases fit TRBD2. Germline values: CDR1 SSHAT, CDR2 FNYEAQ (reference sequence). This CDR3 has 15 amino acids. CDR3 nucleotides: TGTGCTAGCAGCCGCGGGGGACTATCGGAAGAGACCCAGTACTTC. This gives the protein CASSRGGLSEETQYF.

The chain is built from TRBV7-9 and TRBJ2-7; TRBD1 might be the D (6 bases). Germline CDR1 SEHNR, CDR2 FQNEAQ (reference sequence). Deletions cut 6 bases from V and 0 bases from J, with 9 bases between. The CDR3 consists of 13 residues. The DNA for the CDR3 is TGTGCCAGCAGTGGGACAAGCTCCTACGAGCAGTACTTC. Its protein is CASSGTSSYEQYF.

V is TRBV6-4 and J is TRBJ2-1; D not resolved. The V end lost 4 bases, the J end lost 0 bases, and 7 bases lay between the germline ends. Germline V lookup: CDR1 MRHNA, CDR2 SNTAGT. This CDR3 has 14 amino acids. CDR3 in amino acids: CASSVFSSYNEQFF. The CDR3, as DNA: TGTGCCAGCAGTGTCTTCAGCTCCTACAATGAGCAGTTCTTC.

V and J are TRBV29-1 and TRBJ1-5, with D possibly TRBD1 on 6 matching bases. Germline lookup yields CDR1 SQVTM and CDR2 ANQGSEA. The CDR3 has 13 amino acids. The V end lost 3 bases, the J end lost 4 bases, and 10 bases lay between the germline ends. DNA of the CDR3: TGCAGCGTTGATCAGGGGCCAAATCAGCCCCAGCATTTT. Protein: CSVDQGPNQPQHF.

The rearrangement joins TRBV5-4 to TRBJ2-7, with 8 bases aligning to TRBD1. Germline V gives CDR1 SGHNT, CDR2 YYREEE (reference sequence). This CDR3 contains 17 residues. Trimming cost V 2 bases and J 0 bases; bases outside gene matches: 10. Here the CDR3 reads CASSFSRDRIYSYEQYF. The CDR3 DNA reads TGTGCCAGCAGCTTCTCCAGGGACAGGATTTACTCCTACGAGCAGTACTTC.

The rearrangement joins TRBV23-1 to TRBJ1-1, with 7 positions matching TRBD1. TRBV23-1 is identified as an open reading frame with a role that is uncertain. Unmatched junction bases numbered 8, after V lost 4 bases and J lost 0 bases. CDR3 length: 16 amino acids. CDR3 in DNA: TGCGCCAGCAGTCTCCGGACAGGAGAACTGAACACTGAAGCTTTCTTT. Residues: CASSLRTGELNTEAFF.

The gene calls are TRBV5-1 and TRBJ2-1; 7 nucleotides align to TRBD1. V was pared by 7 bases and J by 6 bases, with 16 bases of the junction left unmatched. The germline CDR1 and CDR2 sequences are SGHRS and YFSETQ. This CDR3 has 16 amino acids. CDR3 in amino acids: CASGPGSRDRFNEQFF. DNA of the CDR3: TGCGCCAGCGGGCCCGGGTCTCGGGACAGATTCAATGAGCAGTTCTTC.

The V call is TRBV19, the J call TRBJ2-3, with a tentative D call TRBD1 (5 bases). The V gene lost 1 base and the J gene lost 5 bases, with 7 bases spanning the gap. The CDR3 is made up of 13 amino acids. The V gene's germline CDR1 is LNHDA and CDR2 SQIVND (reference sequence). CDR3 sequence (DNA): TGTGCCAGTAGTATAGTTAGGGGAGATACGCAGTATTTT. Protein: CASSIVRGDTQYF.

V usage is TRBV7-2 and J usage is TRBJ2-5, with a weak D call TRBD2 (7 bases). The CDR3 is made up of 14 amino acids. Germline V gene sequence: CDR1 SGHTA, CDR2 FQGNSA. The V end lost 3 bases, the J end lost 4 bases, and 12 bases lay between the germline ends. The CDR3 here is CASSFGGAGETQYF. The DNA of the CDR3 is TGTGCCAGCAGCTTTGGGGGGGCCGGAGAGACCCAGTACTTC.

V is TRBV29-1 and J is TRBJ1-4; D unresolved. V lost 2 bases, J lost 4 bases, and 8 bases lay in between. This CDR3 has 13 amino acids. Per germline, CDR1 SQVTM and CDR2 ANQGSEA. The chain's CDR3 is CSVESSLNEKLFF. For the CDR3, the DNA is TGCAGCGTTGAATCGTCACTTAATGAAAAACTGTTTTTT.